These 5 T cell receptor beta chains came from one sample sequenced in a study of blood T cell repertoires in COVID-19. The protocol was immunoSEQ multiplex PCR, while the TCRdb copy is restricted to in-frame clones and leaves out a portion. The repertoire holds approximately 260,000 clones, with roughly 84% as singletons. What was sequenced was peripheral blood. These receptors were collected from a human donor in a cohort sampled during active COVID-19.

V usage is TRBV27 and J usage is TRBJ1-2; D uncertain. Germline V gives CDR1 MNHEY, CDR2 SMNVEV (reference sequence). V was shortened by 5 bases and J by 8 bases, with 18 bases between the two germline ends. The CDR3 spans 14 residues. The DNA of the CDR3 is TGTGCCAGCAGTCCCTCGCGGACTATGGGGGGCTACACCTTC. This sequence encodes CASSPSRTMGGYTF.

This chain links TRBV18 with TRBJ1-1; possibly TRBD1 for D (6 bases). This CDR3 spans 16 amino acids. Per germline, CDR1 KGHSH and CDR2 LQKENI. V gave up 2 bases and J gave up 0 bases, with 13 bases separating them. The DNA for the CDR3 is TGTGCCAGCTCACCAGGGACGGGGGGCATGAACACTGAAGCTTTCTTT. This translates into CASSPGTGGMNTEAFF.

This chain uses TRBV4-3 with TRBJ2-7, with 12 bases lining up with TRBD1. This CDR3 region has 16 residues. Germline assignment: CDR1 LGHNA and CDR2 YSLEER. The J segment lost 3 bases and the V segment lost 4 bases, leaving 7 bases of the junction unmatched. The CDR3, as DNA: TGCGCCAGCAGCCCGGAAGGGGACAGGGGGCTCTACGAGCAGTACTTC. Protein: CASSPEGDRGLYEQYF.

The gene calls are TRBV12-3 or TRBV12-4 and TRBJ2-1; 7 positions match TRBD1. The CDR3 loop spans 13 amino acids. Unmatched junction bases numbered 2, after V lost 5 bases and J lost 4 bases. The CDR3 spells CASSGQVYNEQFF. DNA of the CDR3: TGTGCCAGCAGTGGACAGGTATACAATGAGCAGTTCTTC.

The rearrangement uses TRBV7-9 and TRBJ1-1; D is uncertain. Trimming removed 0 bases from V and 1 base from J, with 12 bases in between. Looked up from germline, CDR1 is SEHNR and CDR2 is FQNEAQ (reference sequence). This CDR3 comprises 16 residues. Here the CDR3 DNA reads TGTGCCAGCAGCTTAGCTGCGGGGATTGCGAACACTGAAGCTTTCTTT. It is translated as CASSLAAGIANTEAFF.